Below, 10 T cell receptor beta chains from the same sample are listed, as sequenced in a study of T-cell reconstitution after alpha-beta-depleted transplantation in children. Unique molecular identifiers were incorporated during preparation of the TCRbeta library. TCRdb itself ran the PCR reads through MiXCR, one entry per CDR3 protein. The table has about 540,000 distinct CDR3 sequences, approximately 20% seen once. This specimen was PBMCs from the stem cell graft donor, taken from the stem cell graft. These receptors all come from a human donor who donated a stem cell graft to a child with acute lymphoblastic leukemia.

The chain uses TRBV19 and TRBJ2-1; D gene uncertain. The CDR3 runs 13 residues. Looked up from germline, CDR1 is LNHDA and CDR2 is SQIVND (reference sequence). V was clipped by 6 bases and J by 8 bases, with 14 bases between them. The CDR3 coding sequence is TGTGCCAGTAGCCCTATCGGTGTGGATGAGCAGTTCTTC. Translating it yields CASSPIGVDEQFF.

This clonotype was detected a few times. The chain couples TRBV20-1 to TRBJ1-4; D is unclear. Trimming shortened V by 0 bases and J by 7 bases, and 15 bases separated the two germline ends. This CDR3 is 15 amino acids long. The germline gives CDR1 DFQATT, CDR2 SNEGSKA (reference sequence). The CDR3 protein is CSARDMTYGGEKLFF. CDR3 DNA: TGCAGTGCTAGAGATATGACTTACGGCGGTGAAAAACTGTTTTTT.

The chain couples TRBV4-1 to TRBJ2-1, with D unresolved. This CDR3 comprises 15 residues. Trimming shortened V by 1 base and J by 6 bases, and 13 bases separated the two germline ends. Germline CDR1 is MGHRA and CDR2 is YSYEKL. Here the CDR3 DNA reads TGCGCCAGCAGCCAAGTTGAATTCAGTTCCAATGAGCAGTTCTTC. Residues: CASSQVEFSSNEQFF.

The rearrangement uses TRBV7-3 and TRBJ2-1; D gene uncertain. This CDR3 has 13 residues. With 5 bases removed from V and 5 bases from J, the gap between germline ends came to 10 bases. Germline CDR1 is SGHTA and CDR2 is FQGTGA. The CDR3 region is CASSPGPHNEQFF. The DNA for the CDR3 is TGTGCCAGCAGCCCAGGACCTCACAATGAGCAGTTCTTC. Together with reference TRBV7-3 and TRBJ2-1, the CDR3 gives the full variable domain: GAGVSQTPSNKVTEKGKYVELRCDPISGHTALYWYRQSLGQGPEFLIYFQGTGAADDSGLPNDRFFAVRPEGSVSTLKIQRTERGDSAVYLCASSPGPHNEQFFGPGTRLTVL.

This clonotype was counted between two and nine times. The chain is built from TRBV5-1 and TRBJ2-4; weak D call: TRBD2 (6 bases). Germline CDR1 and CDR2: SGHRS and YFSETQ. Trimming removed 0 bases from V and 0 bases from J, with 10 bases in between. The CDR3 totals 16 residues. As DNA, the CDR3 is TGCGCCAGCAGCTTGGTCGGAGCGGGAGCCAAAAACATTCAGTACTTC. It is translated as CASSLVGAGAKNIQYF.

Written as DNA, the CDR3 is TGTGCCAGCAGTTTAGAGGCTAGCGGAACGAACACCGGGGAGCTGTTTTTT. Translation: CASSLEASGTNTGELFF. The genes are TRBV12-3 or TRBV12-4 and TRBJ2-2, with 7 bases aligning to TRBD2. The trim removed 1 base at V and 0 bases at J, leaving 5 bases unmatched. CDR3 length: 17 residues.

The table lists this clonotype with a few counts. The CDR3 loop is CASSPTGWYIQYF. The CDR3 DNA sequence: TGTGCCAGCAGTCCTACCGGGTGGTACATTCAGTACTTC. The V and J genes are TRBV12-3 or TRBV12-4 and TRBJ2-4; D uncertain. The CDR3 extends over 13 amino acids. Trimming removed 5 bases from V and 8 bases from J, with 13 bases in between.

The chain recombines TRBV5-1 with TRBJ2-3; 8 bases match TRBD2. Trimming cost V 4 bases and J 5 bases; bases outside gene matches: 12. Per the germline V gene, CDR1 is SGHRS and CDR2 is YFSETQ. The CDR3 consists of 16 residues. The CDR3 region has the DNA TGCGCCAGCAGCGCCAGTACACTAGCGGCGAAAGATACGCAGTATTTT. Its translation is CASSASTLAAKDTQYF.

The chain couples TRBV6-6 to TRBJ2-1; D is uncertain. V was pared by 0 bases and J by 10 bases, with 7 bases between. The CDR3 has 12 residues. Germline-derived CDR1 and CDR2 are MNHNY and SVGAGI (reference sequence). The CDR3: CASSYSRLEQFF. For the CDR3, the DNA is TGTGCCAGCAGTTACTCCCGTCTAGAGCAGTTCTTC.

This clonotype came up a few times. The chain uses TRBV27 and TRBJ2-4; 12 nucleotides align to TRBD2. Germline V gene sequence: CDR1 MNHEY, CDR2 SMNVEV (reference sequence). The CDR3 extends over 14 amino acids. V lost 2 bases, J lost 14 bases, and 7 bases stayed unmatched. The CDR3 loop is CASSLATSGSVEYF. The CDR3 DNA follows: TGTGCCAGCAGTTTAGCGACTAGCGGGAGTGTCGAGTACTTC.